A selection of T cell receptor beta chains follows, all from one sample in a study of STAT5B mutations in CD4+ large granular lymphocyte leukemia. Sequencing used immunoSEQ multiplex PCR; TCRdb keeps in-frame clones, though not all of them. The sample yields approximately 8,100 clones, over 70% seen once. Sequenced: PBMCs. All receptors come from a woman aged 55-75 years with CD4+ T-cell large granular lymphocyte leukemia. Both conserved end residues are part of each CDR3. D genes are given only for firm matches. Clone size is shown for a subset of rows, as once, few, many or a class of expanded clone.

>TRBV30|TRBJ1-2|-|-
TGTGCCTGGAGTGGGGCCTATGGCTACACCTTC
CAWSGAYGYTF
>TRBV15|TRBJ2-3|-|few
TGTGCCACCAGCCGACCCCCGGAACTCACAGATACGCAGTATTTT
CATSRPPELTDTQYF
>TRBV7-9|TRBJ2-3|-|-
TGTGCCAGCAGCTTAGCTAGCAACCCCGCATTAGATACGCAGTATTTT
CASSLASNPALDTQYF
>TRBV4-1|TRBJ2-2|-|few
TGCGCCAGCAGCCCTACATGGTCGAACACCGGGGAGCTGTTTTTT
CASSPTWSNTGELFF
>TRBV5-4|TRBJ2-2|-|few
TGTGCCAGCAGCCTATCGGGCGGTTTGAACACCGGGGAGCTGTTTTTT
CASSLSGGLNTGELFF
>TRBV11-3|TRBJ2-7|-|-
TGTGCCAGCAGCTATTTCACCCCCCCCGGCGAGCAGTACTTC
CASSYFTPPGEQYF
>TRBV15|TRBJ1-3|-|-
TGTGCCACCAGCAGTCTGGCAGGGAGAAGGGTGGATGGAAACACCATATATTTT
CATSSLAGRRVDGNTIYF
>TRBV5-1|TRBJ1-2|TRBD1|-
TGCGCCAGCCACCGGGACAGGGGTTATGGCTACACCTTC
CASHRDRGYGYTF
>TRBV4-1|TRBJ1-2|-|-
TGCGCCAGCAGCCCGGGAGGCAGGGCGGTCTATGGCTACACCTTC
CASSPGGRAVYGYTF
>TRBV11-2|TRBJ2-3|TRBD1|-
TGTGCCAGCAGCCCTGCCCGAGGGACAGAAAGCACAGATACGCAGTATTTT
CASSPARGTESTDTQYF
>TRBV30|TRBJ1-6|TRBD1|-
TGTGCCTGGAGTGGAGGGACAGGGGCGCCGACCTTTAATTCACCCCTCCACTTT
CAWSGGTGAPTFNSPLHF
>TRBV28|TRBJ2-4|-|-
TGTGCCAGCAGTTTACAACAGCTGGACATTCAGTACTTC
CASSLQQLDIQYF
>TRBV12-5|TRBJ2-1|-|-
TGTGCTAGTTCCTCGGCGGAACTCTACAATGAGCAGTTCTTC
CASSSAELYNEQFF
>TRBV7-2|TRBJ1-1|TRBD1|-
TGTGCCAGCAGCCCCCCCGGGACAGGAATCCTCACTGAAGCTTTCTTT
CASSPPGTGILTEAFF
>TRBV7-9|TRBJ2-7|-|-
TGTGCCAGCAGCTTACCACCGTGGAGCTCCTACGAGCAGTACTTC
CASSLPPWSSYEQYF
>TRBV10-3|TRBJ2-2|-|-
TGTGCCATCGTCCCCGACGATACCCCAACCGGGGAGCTGTTTTTT
CAIVPDDTPTGELFF
>TRBV28|TRBJ1-2|-|-
TGTGCCAGCAGTCTGAGCCTCTATGGCTACACCTTC
CASSLSLYGYTF
>TRBV29-1|TRBJ2-7|-|-
TGCAGCGTTGAGGGCGGGAACCTATACGAGCAGTACTTC
CSVEGGNLYEQYF
>TRBV6-1|TRBJ1-2|-|-
TGTGCCAGCAGTGAAGCGCACGGGGGTGGCTACACCTTC
CASSEAHGGGYTF
>TRBV7-6|TRBJ2-2|-|few
TGTGCCAGCAGCCGTGAGACCGGGGAGCTGTTTTTT
CASSRETGELFF
>TRBV5-4|TRBJ2-3|TRBD2|once
TGTGCCAGCAGTAAAATAGCGGGAGGGTCCACAGATACGCAGTATTTT
CASSKIAGGSTDTQYF
>TRBV11-2|TRBJ2-1|TRBD2|few
TGTGCCAGCAGCTTAGCCCTCGGCGGGGGAGGTTATAATGAGCAGTTCTTC
CASSLALGGGGYNEQFF
>TRBV19|TRBJ2-1|TRBD2|-
TGTGCCAGTAGTCTCTCCGGACTAGCGGGTTACAATGAGCAGTTCTTC
CASSLSGLAGYNEQFF
>TRBV29-1|TRBJ2-5|-|-
TGCAGCGTTGAAGGCCGGGTGGACCAAGAGACCCAGTACTTC
CSVEGRVDQETQYF
>TRBV6-5|TRBJ1-5|TRBD1|-
TGTGCCAGCAGTTCCTTCGCAGGGACAGGGTGGCAGCCCCAGCATTTT
CASSSFAGTGWQPQHF
>TRBV4-1|TRBJ1-2|-|-
TGCGCCAGCAGCCAAGACCCCCGCCTCTTCTATGGCTACACCTTC
CASSQDPRLFYGYTF
>TRBV7-2|TRBJ2-3|-|-
TGTGCCAGCAGCTTAGCGCAGTGGTCGGCGGATACGCAGTATTTT
CASSLAQWSADTQYF
>TRBV28|TRBJ2-3|TRBD2|-
TGTGCCAGCAGGGCAGCGGGAAATTTGGATACGCAGTATTTT
CASRAAGNLDTQYF
>TRBV19|TRBJ2-1|TRBD2|-
TGTGCCAGTAGTATAGAGGCTAGCGGGAGGGCCTACAATGAGCAGTTCTTC
CASSIEASGRAYNEQFF
>TRBV7-2|TRBJ1-2|-|-
TGTGCCAGCAGCTCCCGGGAAGGTTACTATGGCTACACCTTC
CASSSREGYYGYTF
>TRBV6-5|TRBJ2-7|-|-
TGTGCCAGCAGTTACTCGTCCCGTCGGGGGAGCTACGAGCAGTACTTC
CASSYSSRRGSYEQYF
>TRBV9|TRBJ2-5|TRBD2|few
TGTGCCAGCAGCCCTCGATGGGGGGAGGGACCCCAAGAGACCCAGTACTTC
CASSPRWGEGPQETQYF
>TRBV19|TRBJ2-7|-|-
TGTGCCAGTAGTATAGGGCTAGATTATAACGAGCAGTACTTC
CASSIGLDYNEQYF
>TRBV4-3|TRBJ2-1|TRBD2|-
TGCGCCAGCAGTTTCGATCATAGCGGGAGGGCCAATGAGCAGTTCTTC
CASSFDHSGRANEQFF
>TRBV28|TRBJ2-7|TRBD1|-
TGTGCCAGCAGTTTTAGGGGACAGGGTAGAATTGAGCAGTACTTC
CASSFRGQGRIEQYF
>TRBV7-2|TRBJ1-2|TRBD1|-
TGTGCCAGCAGCCCAGCATTTGTAGGACAGGGGGCGAATGGCTACACCTTC
CASSPAFVGQGANGYTF
>TRBV7-2|TRBJ1-1|-|-
TGTGCCAGCAGCCCTCGCCGGGGGGCGGACACTGAAGCTTTCTTT
CASSPRRGADTEAFF
>TRBV27|TRBJ2-7|TRBD2|-
TGTGCCAGCAGCACCACTAGCGGGGGGGACGAGCAGTACTTC
CASSTTSGGDEQYF
>TRBV5-1|TRBJ2-1|-|-
TGCGCCAGCAGCTTGGTCCTGATGGGTAATGAGCAGTTCTTC
CASSLVLMGNEQFF
>TRBV4-3|TRBJ1-1|-|-
TGCGCCAGCAGCCAAGAGAGCGGCGCCACTGAAGCTTTCTTT
CASSQESGATEAFF
>TRBV11-2|TRBJ2-7|-|few
TGTGCCAGCAGCTTAGGGGGGAACTACGAGCAGTACTTC
CASSLGGNYEQYF
>TRBV6-5|TRBJ1-2|TRBD1|-
TGTGCCAGCAGTTACGAGGGGGCCTATGGCTACACCTTC
CASSYEGAYGYTF
>TRBV10-3|TRBJ2-3|TRBD2|-
TGTGCCATCAGTGATCGAGCGGGGGGGCAGGGCACAGATACGCAGTATTTT
CAISDRAGGQGTDTQYF
>TRBV7-9|TRBJ2-7|TRBD1|-
TGTGCCAGCAGCTTCGAGGGGGCGGGCGAGCAGTACTTC
CASSFEGAGEQYF
>TRBV2|TRBJ1-5|TRBD1|-
TGTGCCAGCAGTGCCGGACAGGGTGGAAATCAGCCCCAGCATTTT
CASSAGQGGNQPQHF